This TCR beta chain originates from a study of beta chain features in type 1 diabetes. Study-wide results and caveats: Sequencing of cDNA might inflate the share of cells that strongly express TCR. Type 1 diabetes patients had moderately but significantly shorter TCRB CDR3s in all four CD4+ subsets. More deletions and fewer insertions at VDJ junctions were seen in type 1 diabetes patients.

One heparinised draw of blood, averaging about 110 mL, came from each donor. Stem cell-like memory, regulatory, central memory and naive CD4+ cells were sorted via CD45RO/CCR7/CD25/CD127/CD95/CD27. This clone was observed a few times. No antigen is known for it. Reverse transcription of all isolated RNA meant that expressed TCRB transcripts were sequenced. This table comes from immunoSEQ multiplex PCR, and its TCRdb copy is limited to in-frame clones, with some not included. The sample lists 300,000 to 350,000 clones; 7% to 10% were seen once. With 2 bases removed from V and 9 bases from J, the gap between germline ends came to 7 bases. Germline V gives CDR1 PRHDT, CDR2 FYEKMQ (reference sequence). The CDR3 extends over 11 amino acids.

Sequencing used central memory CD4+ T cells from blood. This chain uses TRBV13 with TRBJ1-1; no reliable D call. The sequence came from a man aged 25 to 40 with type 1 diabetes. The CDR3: CASSLSGQAFF. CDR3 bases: TGTGCCAGCAGCTTATCTGGGCAAGCTTTCTTT.